The 11 T cell receptor beta chains in this list originate from one sample, sequenced in a study of blood T cells in healthy people across ages. For the second PCR, which ran for about 7 to 11 cycles, a sample-barcoded 5' primer and a J-beta primer mix were used. TCRdb reprocessed the 5' RACE reads via MiXCR and lists one record per CDR3 protein. The sample lists about 1.8 million distinct CDR3 sequences, 49% occurring once. Sequenced material: blood. The receptors come from a woman in her forties in good health.

V usage is TRBV14 and J usage is TRBJ1-2; D uncertain. The CDR3 runs 13 residues. V lost 1 base, J lost 8 bases, and 11 bases lay in between. From germline, CDR1 is SGHDN and CDR2 FVKESK. CDR3: CASSQGPGAGYTF. CDR3 in DNA: TGTGCCAGCAGCCAAGGGCCCGGAGCGGGCTACACCTTC.

The CDR3 sequence is CASSPQGQGSDTQYF. CDR3 DNA: TGTGCCAGCAGTCCTCAAGGACAGGGCTCAGATACGCAGTATTTT. The V and J genes are TRBV28 and TRBJ2-3; 8 bases match TRBD1. CDR1 and CDR2 (germline): MDHEN, SYDVKM. CDR3 length equals 15 residues. J lost 4 bases, V lost 5 bases, and 8 bases had no gene match.

This chain joins TRBV5-1 and TRBJ2-7; D assignment may be TRBD1 or TRBD2 (5 bases each). Judging by the DNA end, TRBJ2-5 fits better; the J call may be wrong. Germline CDR1 SGHRS, CDR2 YFSETQ. The CDR3 totals 11 residues. The DNA of the CDR3 is TGCGCCATCCGGGACCGAGAGACCCAGTACTTC. Protein product: CAIRDRETQYF.

The chain carries TRBV7-3 and TRBJ2-1; weak D call: TRBD2 (6 bases). Trimming cost V 5 bases and J 2 bases, with 16 bases left between them. This CDR3 is built from 16 residues. From germline, CDR1 is SGHTA and CDR2 FQGTGA. The CDR3 nucleotides are TGTGCCAGCAGCCAACTTTTGGGGGGAACCTACAATGAGCAGTTCTTC. Its protein product is CASSQLLGGTYNEQFF.

Concerning this clonotype itself: The junction differs from germline at one of its ends, possibly a read error. V is TRBV6-5 and J is TRBJ2-1; TRBD2 might be the D (7 bases). CDR1 is MNHEY, CDR2 SVGAGI, per germline. The CDR3 length is 16 residues. DNA of the CDR3: TGTGCCAGCAGTTACGGGGCGGGGGCGGAGGGCGATGAGCGGTTCTTC. It specifies CASSYGAGAEGDERFF.

This clonotype was detected only a few times. CDR3 in amino acids: CASSQEVRLAGVNEQFF. Written as DNA, the CDR3 is TGTGCCAGCAGCCAAGAGGTCAGACTAGCGGGGGTCAATGAGCAGTTCTTC. The chain is built from TRBV4-2 and TRBJ2-1; 12 bases fit TRBD2. The CDR3 sequence is 17 residues long. The V segment lost 0 bases and the J segment 6 bases; nucleotides outside the gene matches: 6. Germline V gene sequence: CDR1 LGHNA, CDR2 YNFKEQ.

V usage is TRBV5-1 and J usage is TRBJ2-5; D possibly uses TRBD1 or TRBD2 (5 bases each). The CDR3 extends over 13 amino acids. Germline V CDR1 and CDR2: SGHRS, YFSETQ. V was shortened by 2 bases and J by 7 bases, with 12 bases between the two germline ends. CDR3 in DNA: TGCGCCAGCAGCTTCGGGACCCCGGTGACCCAGTACTTC. It codes for CASSFGTPVTQYF.

V and J are TRBV15 and TRBJ2-3, with D maybe TRBD2 (5 bases). CDR1 and CDR2 from the germline V gene are LNHNV and YYDKDF (reference sequence). The V end was cut by 1 base, the J end by 1 base, with 21 bases between. The CDR3 consists of 19 residues. As DNA, the CDR3 is TGTGCCACCAGCAGAGTTGGCCAGGCTAGCTTCGCTGGCACAGATACGCAGTATTTT. Protein product: CATSRVGQASFAGTDTQYF.

The chain joins TRBV7-8 to TRBJ1-1, with TRBD1 identical over 8 bases. V was pared by 4 bases and J by 5 bases, with 9 bases of the junction left unmatched. The length of the CDR3 is 15 residues. CDR1 SGHVS and CDR2 FQNEAQ come from the germline V gene. CDR3 nucleotide sequence: TGTGCCAGCAGCTCCCCCGGACAGGGAACGACTGAAGCTTTCTTT. Amino acids: CASSSPGQGTTEAFF.

The rearrangement uses TRBV7-2 and TRBJ1-5, with D perhaps TRBD1 (6 bases). The CDR3 runs 15 residues. CDR1 is SGHTA, CDR2 FQGNSA, per germline. Trimming took 6 bases from V and 1 from J, leaving 13 bases between them. The CDR3 nucleotides read TGTGCCAGCAGTACAGACAGGTCGAGCAATCAGCCCCAGCATTTT. Translation: CASSTDRSSNQPQHF. The whole variable domain, remainder taken from reference TRBV7-2 and TRBJ1-5, is GAGVSQSPSNKVTEKGKDVELRCDPISGHTALYWYRQSLGQGLEFLIYFQGNSAPDKSGLPSDRFSAERTGGSVSTLTIQRTQQEDSAVYLCASSTDRSSNQPQHFGDGTRLSIL.

This clonotype turned up a few times. Possible read error: a much larger clone is one base away. This sequence joins TRBV27 and TRBJ2-6; D gene uncertain. The CDR3 is 15 residues long. Trimming stripped 1 base from V and 0 bases from J, with 4 bases between. CDR1 and CDR2 from the germline V gene are MNHEY and SMNVEV (reference sequence). CDR3 protein: CASSLWSSGANVLTF. For the CDR3, the DNA is TGTGCCAGCAGTTTATGGAGCTCTGGGGCCAACGTCCTGACTTTC.